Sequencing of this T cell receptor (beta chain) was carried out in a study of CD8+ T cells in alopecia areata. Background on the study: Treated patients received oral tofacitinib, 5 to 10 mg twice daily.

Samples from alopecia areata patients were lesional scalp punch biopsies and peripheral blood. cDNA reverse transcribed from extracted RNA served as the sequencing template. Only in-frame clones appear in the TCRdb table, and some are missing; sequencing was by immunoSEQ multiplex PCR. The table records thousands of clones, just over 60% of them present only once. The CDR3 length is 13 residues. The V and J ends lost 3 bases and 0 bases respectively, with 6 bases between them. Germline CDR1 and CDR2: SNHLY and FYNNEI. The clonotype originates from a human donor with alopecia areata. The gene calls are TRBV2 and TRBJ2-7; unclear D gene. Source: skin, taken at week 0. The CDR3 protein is CASSEVRSYEQYF. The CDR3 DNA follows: TGTGCCAGCAGTGAGGTACGCTCCTACGAGCAGTACTTC.